Presented here are 7 T cell receptor beta chains from one specimen sequenced in a study of blood T cell repertoires in COVID-19. Method: immunoSEQ multiplex PCR; TCRdb's copy keeps in-frame clones and lacks some. The sample includes fewer than 500,000 clones, 80% to 90% of them seen just once. The sample comprised peripheral blood. The receptor set was obtained from a woman aged 25 to 39 with acute or convalescent COVID-19.

The gene calls are TRBV11-2 and TRBJ1-3; 7 nucleotides align to TRBD1. The germline CDR1 and CDR2 sequences are SGHAT and FQNNGV. This CDR3 has 16 residues. Losses at the gene ends were 3 bases for V and 6 bases for J; bases not matched to a gene: 11. Here the CDR3 DNA reads TGTGCCAGCAGCTTGACAGGGACTAGATCTATAAACACCATATATTTT. It codes for CASSLTGTRSINTIYF.

About this clone: Distinct nucleotide sequences in the sample also encode this CDR3. The chain links TRBV12-3 or TRBV12-4 to TRBJ2-5; D gene uncertain. This CDR3 spans 11 amino acids. The ends were cut back, 6 bases at V and 1 base at J, with 3 bases in the middle. The CDR3 protein is CASSSQETQYF. The DNA for the CDR3 is TGTGCCAGCAGCTCCCAAGAGACCCAGTACTTC.

Only a few counts were recorded for this clone. The chain is built from TRBV27 and TRBJ1-1, with D perhaps TRBD1 (5 bases). The germline V and J ends were trimmed by 3 bases and 3 bases, with 11 bases remaining between them. The CDR3 consists of 14 residues. Germline V gene data show CDR1 as MNHEY and CDR2 as SMNVEV (reference sequence). The CDR3 is CASSLGGRDTEAFF. DNA of the CDR3: TGTGCCAGCAGTTTGGGGGGAAGAGACACTGAAGCTTTCTTT.

The rearrangement links TRBV6-5 to TRBJ1-2; a weak D match, TRBD1 (5 bases). V shed 10 bases and J shed 4 bases, with 16 bases lying between them. The CDR3 runs 13 residues. Germline V gives CDR1 MNHEY, CDR2 SVGAGI. The CDR3 is CATQGQGFYGYTF. The CDR3 DNA is TGTGCCACGCAGGGCCAGGGTTTCTATGGCTACACCTTC.

This chain links TRBV19 with TRBJ1-6, with D possibly being TRBD1 (6 bases). This CDR3 region has 15 residues. Between the trimmed V and J ends, which lost 10 bases and 5 bases, there was a span of 18 bases. Per germline, CDR1 LNHDA and CDR2 SQIVND (reference sequence). The CDR3 loop reads CATSDRKNNNSPLHF. DNA for the CDR3: TGTGCCACTTCGGACAGAAAAAACAATAATTCACCCCTCCACTTT.

The J gene is TRBJ2-1, the V gene TRBV6-5; D is possibly TRBD2 (6 bases). The CDR3 covers 15 residues. The germline V gene encodes CDR1 MNHEY and CDR2 SVGAGI. The V end was cut by 6 bases, the J end by 5 bases, with 17 bases between. DNA for the CDR3: TGTGCCAGCAGCCCCCTCCCCGGGGGTAACAATGAGCAGTTCTTC. This gives the protein CASSPLPGGNNEQFF.

This clone was seen a few times. The chain recombines TRBV5-1 with TRBJ1-3, with a possible D match to TRBD1 (6 bases). V dropped 4 bases and J dropped 0 bases, with 11 bases sitting between them. The CDR3 has 15 residues. Germline CDR1 reads SGHRS; CDR2 reads YFSETQ. CDR3 amino acids: CASSRAGDSGNTIYF. Written as DNA, the CDR3 is TGCGCCAGCAGCCGAGCAGGGGACTCTGGAAACACCATATATTTT.